The present entry profiles one T cell receptor beta chain with its context. Its antigen is as yet unknown. This entry is derived from a study of cytomegalovirus exposure and HLA in healthy donors. Across the whole study: About 84% of 398 genotyped donors fell in the Caucasian-associated ancestry cluster.

Both 60 Vbeta primers and 13 Jbeta primers went into the PCR. The protocol was immunoSEQ multiplex PCR, while the TCRdb copy is restricted to in-frame clones and leaves out a portion. The repertoire consists of some 150,000 clones, with under 85% occurring once and the leading ten covering roughly 2.5%. The V end lost 7 bases, the J end lost 4 bases, and 11 bases lay between the germline ends. The CDR3 is made up of 13 amino acids. Germline values: CDR1 SGHTA, CDR2 FQGNSA. Findings and limits, study-wide: Differences between HLA loci emerged in a later analysis of TCR association rates, with DRB1 most and HLA-C fewest. A missense DCLRE1C variant was associated with V- and J-gene trimming of TCR beta chains in a later analysis, and an independent cohort replicated the association. Most of the TCR beta V segments (in an earlier analysis) were productive either about 90% or about 30% of the time.

This TCR derives from a human donor in good health. Sequenced sample: PBMCs. The gene calls are TRBV7-2 and TRBJ2-1, with a tentative D call TRBD1 (6 bases). The CDR3 spells CASNHREYNEQFF. In DNA form, the CDR3 reads TGTGCCAGCAACCACAGGGAGTACAATGAGCAGTTCTTC. Full variable domain (rest looked up from reference TRBV7-2 and TRBJ2-1): GAGVSQSPSNKVTEKGKDVELRCDPISGHTALYWYRQSLGQGLEFLIYFQGNSAPDKSGLPSDRFSAERTGGSVSTLTIQRTQQEDSAVYLCASNHREYNEQFFGPGTRLTVL.